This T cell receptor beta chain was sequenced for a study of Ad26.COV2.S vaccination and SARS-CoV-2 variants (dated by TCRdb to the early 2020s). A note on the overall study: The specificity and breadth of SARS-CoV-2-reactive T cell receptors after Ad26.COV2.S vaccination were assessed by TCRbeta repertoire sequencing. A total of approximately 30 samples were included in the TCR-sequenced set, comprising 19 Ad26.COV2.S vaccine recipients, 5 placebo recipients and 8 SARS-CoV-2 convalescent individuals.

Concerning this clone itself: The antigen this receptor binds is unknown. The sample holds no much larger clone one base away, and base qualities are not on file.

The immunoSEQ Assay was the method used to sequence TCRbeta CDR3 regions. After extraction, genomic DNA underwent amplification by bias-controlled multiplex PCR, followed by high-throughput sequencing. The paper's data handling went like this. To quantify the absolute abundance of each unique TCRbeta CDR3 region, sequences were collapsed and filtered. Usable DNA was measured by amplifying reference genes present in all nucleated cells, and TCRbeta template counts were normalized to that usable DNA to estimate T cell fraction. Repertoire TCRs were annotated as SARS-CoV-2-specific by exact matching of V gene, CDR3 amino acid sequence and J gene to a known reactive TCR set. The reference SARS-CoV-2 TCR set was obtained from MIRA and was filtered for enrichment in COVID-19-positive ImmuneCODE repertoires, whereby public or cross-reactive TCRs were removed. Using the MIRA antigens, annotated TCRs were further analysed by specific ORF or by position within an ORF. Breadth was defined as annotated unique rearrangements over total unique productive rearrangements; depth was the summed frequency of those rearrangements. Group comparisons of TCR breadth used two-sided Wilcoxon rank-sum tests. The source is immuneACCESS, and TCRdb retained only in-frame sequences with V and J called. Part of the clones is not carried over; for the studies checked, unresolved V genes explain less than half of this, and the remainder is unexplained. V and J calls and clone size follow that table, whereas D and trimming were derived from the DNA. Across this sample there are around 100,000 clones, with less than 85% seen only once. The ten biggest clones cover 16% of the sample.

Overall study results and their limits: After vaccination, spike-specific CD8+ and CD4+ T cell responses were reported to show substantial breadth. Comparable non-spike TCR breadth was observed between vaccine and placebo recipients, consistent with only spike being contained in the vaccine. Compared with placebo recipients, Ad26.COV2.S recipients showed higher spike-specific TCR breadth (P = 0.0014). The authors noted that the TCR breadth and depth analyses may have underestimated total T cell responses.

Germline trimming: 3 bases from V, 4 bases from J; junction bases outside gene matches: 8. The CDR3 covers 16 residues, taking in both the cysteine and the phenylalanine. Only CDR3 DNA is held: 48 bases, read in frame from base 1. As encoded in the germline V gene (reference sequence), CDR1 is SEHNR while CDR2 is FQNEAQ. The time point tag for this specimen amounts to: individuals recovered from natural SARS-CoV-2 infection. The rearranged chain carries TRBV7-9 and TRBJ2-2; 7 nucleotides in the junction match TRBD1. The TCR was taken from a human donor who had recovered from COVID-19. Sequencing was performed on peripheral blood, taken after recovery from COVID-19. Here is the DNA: TGTGCCAGCAGCTTCCTCAGGGGGACGGGCACCGGGGAGCTGTTTTTT. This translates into CASSFLRGTGTGELFF.